The clone carrying this T cell receptor (beta chain) was seen a few times. The target antigen is unknown. The record originates from a study of OX40 agonist ivuxolimab in advanced cancers. Exclusion applied to patients with autoimmune disease history or systemic immunosuppression. TCRdb keeps only in-frame clones here, not all; method: immunoSEQ multiplex PCR. The sample records tens of thousands of clones, about 87% being singletons. Study-wide results and limits: On average, CD8+ T cells showed a greater number of expanded clones than CD4+. Researchers did not determine the expanded peripheral T cells' antigen specificity.

Trimming took off 0 bases at V and 5 bases at J, with 13 bases between the two ends. Germline V gene lookup returns CDR1 GTSNPN and CDR2 SVGIG (reference sequence). The CDR3 extends over 14 amino acids. The gene calls are TRBV30 and TRBJ1-2; D not certain. This material consisted of CD4+ or CD8+ T cells sorted from blood, taken in a trial of the OX40 agonist ivuxolimab. The sequence was collected from an adult with an advanced solid tumor such as melanoma, head and neck, liver or kidney cancer. In DNA form, the CDR3 reads TGTGCCTGGAGTGTATTGGGGAGTGGTTATGGCTACACCTTC. It translates to CAWSVLGSGYGYTF.